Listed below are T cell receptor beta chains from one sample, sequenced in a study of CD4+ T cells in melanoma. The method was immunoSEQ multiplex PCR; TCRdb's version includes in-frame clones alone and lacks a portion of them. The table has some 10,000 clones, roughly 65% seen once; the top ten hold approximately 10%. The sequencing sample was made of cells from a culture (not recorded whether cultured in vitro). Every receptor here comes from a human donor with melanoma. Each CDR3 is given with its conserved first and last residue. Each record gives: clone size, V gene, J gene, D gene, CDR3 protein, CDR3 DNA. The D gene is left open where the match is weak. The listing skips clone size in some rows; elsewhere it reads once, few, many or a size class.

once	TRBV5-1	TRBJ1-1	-	CASSLGWGQDTEAFF	TGCGCCAGCAGCTTGGGTTGGGGGCAGGACACTGAAGCTTTCTTT
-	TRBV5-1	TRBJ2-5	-	CASSLTLRAEETQYF	TGCGCCAGCAGCTTGACCCTGAGGGCAGAAGAGACCCAGTACTTC
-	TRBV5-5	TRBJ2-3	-	CASSLVHMGFTDTQYF	TGTGCCAGCAGCTTGGTCCATATGGGATTCACAGATACGCAGTATTTT
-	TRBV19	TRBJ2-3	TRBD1	CASKGRLATGDVAGTQYF	TGTGCCAGCAAAGGGCGTTTAGCAACAGGGGATGTTGCGGGTACGCAGTATTTT
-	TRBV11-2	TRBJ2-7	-	CASSLGVSYEQYF	TGTGCCAGCAGCTTAGGGGTCTCCTACGAGCAGTACTTC
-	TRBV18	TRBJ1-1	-	CASSFDRTTEAFF	TGTGCCAGCTCATTCGACAGGACCACTGAAGCTTTCTTT
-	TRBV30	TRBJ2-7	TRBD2	CAWSVQGSGGREQYF	TGTGCCTGGAGTGTACAAGGGTCGGGAGGGCGCGAGCAGTACTTC
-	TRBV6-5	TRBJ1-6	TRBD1	CASSYQGGYNSPLHF	TGTGCCAGCAGTTACCAGGGGGGCTATAATTCACCCCTCCACTTT
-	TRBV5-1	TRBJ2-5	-	CASSFLDRQETQYF	TGCGCCAGCAGCTTCTTGGACAGACAAGAGACCCAGTACTTC
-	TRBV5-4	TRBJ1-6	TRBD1	CASSSGTDHSPLHF	TGTGCCAGCAGCTCCGGGACAGACCATTCACCCCTCCACTTT
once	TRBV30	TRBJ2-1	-	CAWAGTFNEQFF	TGTGCCTGGGCGGGGACATTCAATGAGCAGTTCTTC
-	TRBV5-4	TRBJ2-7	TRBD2	CASSLTSGQSYEQYF	TGTGCCAGCAGCCTCACTAGCGGACAATCCTACGAGCAGTACTTC
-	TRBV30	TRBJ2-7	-	CAWSRGAYYEQYF	TGTGCCTGGAGTCGGGGAGCCTACTACGAGCAGTACTTC
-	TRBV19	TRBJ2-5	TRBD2	CASSRIRRLAGIGETQYF	TGTGCCAGTAGTAGGATACGAAGACTAGCGGGGATTGGAGAGACCCAGTACTTC
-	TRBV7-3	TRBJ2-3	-	CASSPEVRGGVNTDTQYF	TGTGCCAGCAGCCCAGAGGTCAGGGGGGGGGTTAACACAGATACGCAGTATTTT
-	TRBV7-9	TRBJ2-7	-	CASSPTGSYEQYF	TGTGCCAGCAGTCCGACGGGCTCCTACGAGCAGTACTTC
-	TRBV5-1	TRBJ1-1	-	CASSRGLGVNTEAFF	TGCGCCAGCAGCCGGGGGTTAGGGGTCAACACTGAAGCTTTCTTT
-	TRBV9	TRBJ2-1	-	CASSQSFDEQFF	TGTGCCAGCAGCCAATCGTTCGATGAGCAGTTCTTC
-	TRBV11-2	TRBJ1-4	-	CASSLAVGATNEKLFF	TGTGCCAGCAGCTTAGCCGTGGGTGCAACTAATGAAAAACTGTTTTTT
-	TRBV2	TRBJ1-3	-	CASSGQHSGNTIYF	TGTGCCAGCAGTGGACAGCACTCTGGAAACACCATATATTTT
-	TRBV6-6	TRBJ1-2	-	CASSYSPGGRGYGYTF	TGTGCCAGCAGTTACTCCCCTGGGGGGCGAGGCTATGGCTACACCTTC
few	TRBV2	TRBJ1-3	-	CASSGPGKPPGNTIYF	TGTGCCAGCAGCGGTCCAGGGAAGCCTCCCGGAAACACCATATATTTT
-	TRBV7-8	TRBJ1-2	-	CASSLERAFYGYTF	TGTGCCAGCAGCTTAGAGCGGGCATTCTATGGCTACACCTTC
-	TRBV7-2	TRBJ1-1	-	CASSLFGPGLTEAFF	TGTGCCAGCAGCTTATTTGGGCCGGGGCTCACTGAAGCTTTCTTT
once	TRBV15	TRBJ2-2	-	CATSPRGGDTGELFF	TGTGCCACCAGCCCCAGGGGTGGGGACACCGGGGAGCTGTTTTTT
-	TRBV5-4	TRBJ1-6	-	CASSLGQRYNSPLHF	TGTGCCAGCAGCTTAGGACAGAGGTATAATTCACCCCTCCACTTT
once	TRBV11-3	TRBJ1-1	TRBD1	CASSLGTGTEAFF	TGTGCCAGCAGCTTAGGGACAGGCACTGAAGCTTTCTTT
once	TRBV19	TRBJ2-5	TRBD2	CASSTPGLAGTYQETQYF	TGTGCCAGTAGTACCCCTGGGCTAGCGGGGACTTACCAAGAGACCCAGTACTTC
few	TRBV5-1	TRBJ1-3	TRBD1	CASSGIGQGDSGNTIYF	TGCGCCAGCAGCGGGATCGGACAGGGAGACTCTGGAAACACCATATATTTT
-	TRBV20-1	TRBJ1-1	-	CSAPQARAFF	TGCAGTGCACCTCAGGCGAGGGCTTTCTTT
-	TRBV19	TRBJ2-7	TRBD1	CASSAPGQGRYEQYF	TGTGCCAGTAGTGCCCCGGGACAGGGGCGCTACGAGCAGTACTTC
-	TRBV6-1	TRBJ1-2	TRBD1	CASNWDRVRNGYTF	TGTGCCAGCAATTGGGACAGGGTAAGGAATGGCTACACCTTC